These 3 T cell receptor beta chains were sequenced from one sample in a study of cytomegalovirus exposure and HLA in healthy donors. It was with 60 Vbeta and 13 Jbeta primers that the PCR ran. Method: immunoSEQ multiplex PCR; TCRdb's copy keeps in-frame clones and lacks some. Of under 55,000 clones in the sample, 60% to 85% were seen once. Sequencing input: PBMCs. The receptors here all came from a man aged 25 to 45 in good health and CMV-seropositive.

CDR3 nucleotides: TGTGCCAGCAGCTTCACGGGTCAGACGGGCTACGAGCAGTACTTC. This gives the protein CASSFTGQTGYEQYF. This chain connects TRBV5-4 to TRBJ2-7; D is unclear. This CDR3 is built from 15 residues. Per the germline V gene, CDR1 is SGHNT and CDR2 is YYREEE (reference sequence). Trimming took 2 bases from V and 3 from J, leaving 15 bases between them.

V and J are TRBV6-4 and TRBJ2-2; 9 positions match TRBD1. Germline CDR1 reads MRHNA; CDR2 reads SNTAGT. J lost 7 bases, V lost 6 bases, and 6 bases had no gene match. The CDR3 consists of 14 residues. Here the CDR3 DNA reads TGTGCCAGCAGCACACAGGGGGCCGGCGGGGAGCTGTTTTTT. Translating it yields CASSTQGAGGELFF.

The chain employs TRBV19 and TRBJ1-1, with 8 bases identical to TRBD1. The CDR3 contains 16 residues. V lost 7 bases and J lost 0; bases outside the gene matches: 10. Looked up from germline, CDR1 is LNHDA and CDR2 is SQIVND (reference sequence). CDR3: CASTISSGQVNTEAFF. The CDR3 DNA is TGTGCCAGTACCATCTCCTCGGGACAGGTGAACACTGAAGCTTTCTTT.